This T cell receptor beta chain emerged from a study of CD8 T cells in Susac syndrome. The germline V gene has CDR1 SGHRS and CDR2 YFSETQ. The CDR3 covers 14 residues. V lost 5 bases and J 7 bases, leaving 13 bases between the germline ends. The authors reverse transcribed roughly 0.5 to 1 ug RNA with random hexamers. Amplification of TCR beta CDR3 across 54 Vbeta and 13 Jbeta was performed with immunoSEQ multiplex PCR. One entry per CDR3 protein, called by TCRdb with MiXCR from the immunoSEQ multiplex PCR reads. This table holds approximately 100,000 distinct CDR3 sequences, 90% to 98% found once. The chain has TRBV5-1 and TRBJ1-6; TRBD1 is a possible D gene (5 bases). The sequence derives from a human donor in good health. Sequencing was performed on CD4+ T cells from PBMCs. CDR3 loop: CASRRTGENSPLHF. The CDR3 DNA reads TGCGCCAGCAGACGTACAGGTGAAAATTCACCCCTCCACTTT.